The clone carrying this T cell receptor (beta chain) was seen many times. The antigen is undetermined. The CDR3 regions of TCR beta were amplified from RNA transcripts. HTBI primers were used for first-round RT-PCR of the TCR CDR3. TCRdb called the multiplex PCR reads again in MiXCR, with one record for every CDR3 protein. This sample has fewer than 900,000 distinct CDR3 sequences, with around 17% found just once. The data were obtained in a study of T cells in Graves' hyperthyroidism and ophthalmopathy. Findings and limits, study-wide: Most thyroid clonotypes that were expanded above 0.001 also turned up in blood. The authors' 13 V-J model separated ophthalmopathy from stable hyperthyroidism.

Stable hyperthyroidism: no ophthalmopathy progression over 18 months of follow-up. In making diagnoses, clinical symptoms, serum thyroxine and TRAb, thyroid ultrasound and orbital computed tomography were all used. V dropped 6 bases and J dropped 10; count of bases not matched to a gene: 6. From germline, CDR1 is DFQATT and CDR2 SNEGSKA (reference sequence). The CDR3 runs 13 residues. The sample consisted of blood. The rearrangement links TRBV20-1 to TRBJ2-1, with 13 bases aligning to TRBD2. The receptor was isolated from a man aged 18-30 years with Graves' hyperthyroidism. This chain's CDR3 is CSAWTSGSFEQFF. The CDR3 bases are TGCAGTGCGTGGACTAGCGGGAGCTTCGAGCAGTTCTTC.